The following is a T cell receptor (beta chain) sequence with its context. The data are from a study of blood T cell repertoires in COVID-19. As originally analysed: Nucleated cell number was recorded as an estimate derived from reference gene primer amplification. Measured with immunoSEQ multiplex PCR; TCRdb has only the in-frame clones, and not every one. V, J and clone size are taken as reported in that table, and D and trimming were inferred from the DNA itself. The sample carries 130,000 to 150,000 clones, around 80% recorded once. Germline V gene data show CDR1 as SGHRS and CDR2 as YFSETQ. Germline trimming cut 3 bases from V and 1 base from J; bases unmatched to any gene: 14. The CDR3 spans 19 residues.

The sample comprised peripheral blood. The chain carries TRBV5-1 and TRBJ2-1, with 9 nucleotides matching TRBD2. The receptor was isolated from a man aged 55 to 69 with acute or convalescent COVID-19. CDR3 DNA sequence: TGCGCCAGCAGCTCCCCTAAGGCGGGAGGGGCCTATTCCTACAATGAGCAGTTCTTC. Amino acid sequence: CASSSPKAGGAYSYNEQFF.